What follows is one TCR beta chain and its context. The data derive from a study of T cell responses to AZD1222 COVID-19 vaccine. Trimming took 6 bases from V and 7 from J; bases not matched to a gene: 11. Germline lookup yields CDR1 WSHSY and CDR2 SAAADI. The CDR3 is 15 residues long. Data came from immunoSEQ multiplex PCR; TCRdb stores just in-frame clones and leaves some out. This table holds 100,000 to 150,000 clones, approximately 89% found once. The chain carries TRBV10-2 and TRBJ2-1, with TRBD2 identical over 8 bases. This receptor was obtained from an adult in good health. The material sequenced was peripheral blood, taken on day 0 of AZD1222 vaccination. The CDR3 here is CASSLLAEGGNEQFF. CDR3 sequence (DNA): TGCGCCAGCAGCCTACTAGCGGAGGGGGGAAATGAGCAGTTCTTC.